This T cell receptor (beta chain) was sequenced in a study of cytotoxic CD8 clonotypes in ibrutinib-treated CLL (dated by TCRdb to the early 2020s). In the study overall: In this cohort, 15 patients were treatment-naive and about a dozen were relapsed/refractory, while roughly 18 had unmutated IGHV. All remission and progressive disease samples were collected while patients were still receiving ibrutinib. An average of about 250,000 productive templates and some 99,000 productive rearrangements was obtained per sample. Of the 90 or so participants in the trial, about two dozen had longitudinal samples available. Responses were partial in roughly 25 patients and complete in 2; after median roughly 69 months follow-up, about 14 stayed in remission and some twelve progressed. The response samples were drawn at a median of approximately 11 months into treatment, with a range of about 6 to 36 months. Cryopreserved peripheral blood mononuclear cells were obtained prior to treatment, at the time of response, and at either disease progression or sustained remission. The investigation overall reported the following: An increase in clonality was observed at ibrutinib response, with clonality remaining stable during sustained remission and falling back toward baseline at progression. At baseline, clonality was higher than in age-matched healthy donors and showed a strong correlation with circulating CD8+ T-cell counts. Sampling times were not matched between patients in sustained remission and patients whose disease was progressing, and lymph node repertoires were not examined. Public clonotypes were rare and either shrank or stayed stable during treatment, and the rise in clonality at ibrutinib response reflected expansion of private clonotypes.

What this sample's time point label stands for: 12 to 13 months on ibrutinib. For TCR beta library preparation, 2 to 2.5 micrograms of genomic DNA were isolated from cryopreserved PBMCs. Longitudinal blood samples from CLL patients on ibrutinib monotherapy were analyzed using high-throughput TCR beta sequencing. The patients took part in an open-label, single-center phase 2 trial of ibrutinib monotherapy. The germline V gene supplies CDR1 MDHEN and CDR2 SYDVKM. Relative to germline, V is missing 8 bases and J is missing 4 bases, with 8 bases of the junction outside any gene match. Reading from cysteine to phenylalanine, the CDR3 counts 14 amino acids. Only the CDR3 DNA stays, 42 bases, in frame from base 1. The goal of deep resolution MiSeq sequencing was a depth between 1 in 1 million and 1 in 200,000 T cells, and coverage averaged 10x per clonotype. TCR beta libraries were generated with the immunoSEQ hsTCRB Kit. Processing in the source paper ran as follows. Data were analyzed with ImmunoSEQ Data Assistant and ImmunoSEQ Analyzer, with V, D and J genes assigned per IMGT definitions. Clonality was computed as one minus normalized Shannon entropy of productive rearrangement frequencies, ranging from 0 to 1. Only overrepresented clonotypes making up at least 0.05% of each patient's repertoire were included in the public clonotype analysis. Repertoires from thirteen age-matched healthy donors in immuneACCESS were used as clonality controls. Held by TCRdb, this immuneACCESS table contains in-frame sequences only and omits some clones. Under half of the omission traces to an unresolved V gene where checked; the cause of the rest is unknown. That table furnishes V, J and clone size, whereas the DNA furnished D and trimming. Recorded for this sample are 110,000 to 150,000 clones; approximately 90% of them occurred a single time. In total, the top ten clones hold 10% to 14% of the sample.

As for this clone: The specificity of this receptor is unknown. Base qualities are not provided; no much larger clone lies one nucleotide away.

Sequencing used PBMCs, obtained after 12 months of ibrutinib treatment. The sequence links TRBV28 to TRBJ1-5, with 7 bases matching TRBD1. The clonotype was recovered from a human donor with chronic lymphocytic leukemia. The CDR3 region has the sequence CASGGGRGNQPQHF. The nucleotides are TGTGCCAGCGGTGGAGGCAGGGGGAATCAGCCCCAGCATTTT.